Listed below are T cell receptor beta chains from one sample, sequenced in a study of vaccination effects on CD4 cells after COVID-19. No antigen is known for these receptors. Sequenced by immunoSEQ multiplex PCR; TCRdb stores in-frame clones only, minus some. The table lists approximately 54,000 clones, over 75% of them singletons. The material sequenced was CD4+ T cells from PBMCs cultured with HCoV-229E spike peptides, taken before COVID-19 vaccination. The receptors shown here come from a human donor who received a COVID-19 vaccine. The CDR3 runs from the conserved cysteine through the conserved F or W. The D gene is left open where the match is weak. Only some rows state a clone size, as once, few, many or a class for expanded clones.

abundance: -; v_gene: TRBV28; d_gene: -; j_gene: TRBJ1-5; CDR3aa: CASSLRMSGGNQPQHF; CDR3nt: TGTGCCAGCAGTTTAAGGATGAGCGGGGGAAATCAGCCCCAGCATTTT
abundance: -; v_gene: TRBV5-1; d_gene: TRBD1; j_gene: TRBJ2-3; CDR3aa: CASSRNRQGAGDTQYF; CDR3nt: TGCGCCAGCAGCCGAAATCGACAGGGGGCTGGAGATACGCAGTATTTT
abundance: -; v_gene: TRBV20-1; d_gene: -; j_gene: TRBJ1-1; CDR3aa: CSASWSFTPNTEAFF; CDR3nt: TGCAGTGCTAGTTGGTCTTTCACCCCTAACACTGAAGCTTTCTTT
abundance: -; v_gene: TRBV9; d_gene: -; j_gene: TRBJ2-5; CDR3aa: CASSVTPLGSRETQYF; CDR3nt: TGTGCCAGCAGCGTAACCCCCTTGGGTAGTAGAGAGACCCAGTACTTC
abundance: -; v_gene: TRBV7-8; d_gene: TRBD1; j_gene: TRBJ1-5; CDR3aa: CASSIAAGGIQPQHF; CDR3nt: TGTGCCAGCAGCATCGCGGCAGGGGGTATTCAGCCCCAGCATTTT
abundance: few; v_gene: TRBV19; d_gene: -; j_gene: TRBJ2-3; CDR3aa: CASSIGRGRSTDTQYF; CDR3nt: TGTGCCAGTAGTATAGGGAGGGGGCGAAGCACAGATACGCAGTATTTT
abundance: -; v_gene: TRBV18; d_gene: -; j_gene: TRBJ2-4; CDR3aa: CASSPEEHGIQYF; CDR3nt: TGTGCCAGCTCACCCGAGGAGCACGGCATTCAGTACTTC
abundance: -; v_gene: TRBV19; d_gene: -; j_gene: TRBJ1-2; CDR3aa: CATTMGGGRESYGYTF; CDR3nt: TGTGCCACCACAATGGGCGGTGGCAGGGAGAGCTATGGCTACACCTTC
abundance: -; v_gene: TRBV6-1; d_gene: -; j_gene: TRBJ1-2; CDR3aa: CASSEWVGRANYGYTF; CDR3nt: TGTGCCAGCAGTGAATGGGTAGGCAGGGCGAACTATGGCTACACCTTC
abundance: -; v_gene: TRBV4-1; d_gene: -; j_gene: TRBJ1-2; CDR3aa: CASSQDVRGNYGYTF; CDR3nt: TGCGCCAGCAGCCAAGACGTACGGGGGAACTATGGCTACACCTTC
abundance: -; v_gene: TRBV7-8; d_gene: TRBD2; j_gene: TRBJ2-1; CDR3aa: CASSLAGLAGGPRYNEQFF; CDR3nt: TGTGCCAGCAGCTTAGCGGGACTAGCGGGGGGGCCTCGCTACAATGAGCAGTTCTTC
abundance: -; v_gene: TRBV6-2/TRBV6-3; d_gene: -; j_gene: TRBJ1-4; CDR3aa: CASSPRGARREKLFF; CDR3nt: TGTGCCAGCAGTCCCCGAGGGGCCCGCAGGGAAAAACTGTTTTTT
abundance: -; v_gene: TRBV19; d_gene: -; j_gene: TRBJ1-1; CDR3aa: CASSQQGGISTEAFF; CDR3nt: TGTGCCAGTAGTCAACAGGGAGGGATAAGCACTGAAGCTTTCTTT
abundance: -; v_gene: TRBV7-2; d_gene: TRBD1; j_gene: TRBJ2-3; CDR3aa: CASSLVGQGSDTQYF; CDR3nt: TGTGCCAGCAGCTTAGTGGGACAGGGGTCGGATACGCAGTATTTT